This TCR beta chain appears in the sequencing data of a study of blood T cell repertoires in COVID-19. About the study: The origin of the acute and convalescent COVID-19 samples was the United States, Italy and Spain. PBMCs, B-cell-depleted T cells, or T cells provided the cDNA or gDNA that made up the material.

The CDR3 loop spans 16 amino acids. V was pared by 2 bases and J by 5 bases, with 4 bases of the junction left unmatched. CDR1 is KGHDR and CDR2 is SFDVKD in the germline V gene. In the study's own analysis: Amplification with reference gene primers provided the estimates of nucleated cell counts. Data came from immunoSEQ multiplex PCR; TCRdb stores just in-frame clones and leaves some out. That table supplies the V and J calls and clone size; D and trimming were determined from the DNA. The table shows about 190,000 clones, with 79% occurring only once. The sequencing input was peripheral blood. The receptor was derived from a man aged 55 to 70 with active or convalescent COVID-19. The chain couples TRBV24-1 to TRBJ2-1; 11 bases align to TRBD2. The CDR3 sequence is CATSDSTSGSNNEQFF. CDR3 nucleotide sequence: TGTGCCACCAGTGATTCCACTAGCGGGAGTAACAATGAGCAGTTCTTC.